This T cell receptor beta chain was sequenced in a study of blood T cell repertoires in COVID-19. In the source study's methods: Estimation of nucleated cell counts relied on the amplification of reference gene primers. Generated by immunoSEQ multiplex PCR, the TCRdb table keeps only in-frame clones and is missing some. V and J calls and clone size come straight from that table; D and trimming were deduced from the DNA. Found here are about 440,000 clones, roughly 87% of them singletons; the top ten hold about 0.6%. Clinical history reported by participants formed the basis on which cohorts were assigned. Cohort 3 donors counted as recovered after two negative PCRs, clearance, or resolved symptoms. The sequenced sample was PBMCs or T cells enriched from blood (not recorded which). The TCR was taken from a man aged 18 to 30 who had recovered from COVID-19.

CDR3 amino acids: CASSTQLAVQETQYF. The CDR3 bases are TGCGCCAGCAGCACCCAACTAGCGGTCCAAGAGACCCAGTACTTC. The rearrangement joins TRBV5-1 to TRBJ2-5; TRBD2 agrees at 8 bases. Looked up from germline, CDR1 is SGHRS and CDR2 is YFSETQ. V shed 4 bases and J 1 base; nucleotides not matched to a gene: 6. This CDR3 contains 15 residues.